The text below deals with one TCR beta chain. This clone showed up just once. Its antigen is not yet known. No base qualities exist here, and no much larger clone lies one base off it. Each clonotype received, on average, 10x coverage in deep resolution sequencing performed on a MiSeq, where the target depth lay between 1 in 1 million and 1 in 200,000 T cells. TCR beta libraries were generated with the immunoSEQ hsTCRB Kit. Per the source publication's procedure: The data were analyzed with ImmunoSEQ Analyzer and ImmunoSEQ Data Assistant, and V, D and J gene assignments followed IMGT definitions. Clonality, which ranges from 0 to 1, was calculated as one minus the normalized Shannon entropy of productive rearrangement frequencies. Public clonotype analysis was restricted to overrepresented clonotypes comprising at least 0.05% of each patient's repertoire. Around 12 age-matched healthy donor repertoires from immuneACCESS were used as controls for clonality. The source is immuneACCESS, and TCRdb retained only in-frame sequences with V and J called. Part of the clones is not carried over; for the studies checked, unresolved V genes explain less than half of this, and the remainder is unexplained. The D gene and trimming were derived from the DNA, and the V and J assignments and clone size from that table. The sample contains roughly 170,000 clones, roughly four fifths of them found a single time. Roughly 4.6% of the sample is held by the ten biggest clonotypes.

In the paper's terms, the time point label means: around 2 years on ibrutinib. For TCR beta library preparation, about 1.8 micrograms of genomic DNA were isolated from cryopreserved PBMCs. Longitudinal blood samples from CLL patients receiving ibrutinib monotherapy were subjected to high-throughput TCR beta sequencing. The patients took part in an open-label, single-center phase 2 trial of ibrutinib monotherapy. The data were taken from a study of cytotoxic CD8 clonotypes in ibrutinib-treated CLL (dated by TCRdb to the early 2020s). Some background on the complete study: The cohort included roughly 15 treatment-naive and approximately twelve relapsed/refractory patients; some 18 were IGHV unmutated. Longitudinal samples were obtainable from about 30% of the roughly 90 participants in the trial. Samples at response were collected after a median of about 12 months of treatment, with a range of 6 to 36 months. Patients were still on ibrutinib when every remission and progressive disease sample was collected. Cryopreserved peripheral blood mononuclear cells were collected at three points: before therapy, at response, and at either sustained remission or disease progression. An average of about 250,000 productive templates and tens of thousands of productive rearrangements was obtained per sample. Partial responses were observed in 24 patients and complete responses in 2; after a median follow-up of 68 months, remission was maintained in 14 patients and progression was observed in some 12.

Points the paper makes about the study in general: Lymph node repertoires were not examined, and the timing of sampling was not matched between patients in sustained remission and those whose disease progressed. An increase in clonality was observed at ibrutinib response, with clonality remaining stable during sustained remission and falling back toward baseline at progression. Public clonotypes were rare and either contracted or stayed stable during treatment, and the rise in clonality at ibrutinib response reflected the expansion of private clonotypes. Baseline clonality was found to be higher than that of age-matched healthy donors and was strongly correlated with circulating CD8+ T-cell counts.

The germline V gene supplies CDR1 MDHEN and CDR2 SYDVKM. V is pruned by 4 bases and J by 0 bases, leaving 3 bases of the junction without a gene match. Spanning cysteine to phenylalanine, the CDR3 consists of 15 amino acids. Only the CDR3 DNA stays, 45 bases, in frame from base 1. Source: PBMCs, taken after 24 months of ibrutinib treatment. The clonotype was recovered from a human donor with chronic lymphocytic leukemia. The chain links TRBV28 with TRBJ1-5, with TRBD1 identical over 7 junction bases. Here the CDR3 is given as CASSWGTASNQPQHF. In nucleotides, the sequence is TGTGCCAGCAGTTGGGGGACAGCTAGCAATCAGCCCCAGCATTTT. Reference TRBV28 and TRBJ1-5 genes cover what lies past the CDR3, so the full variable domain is DVKVTQSSRYLVKRTGEKVFLECVQDMDHENMFWYRQDPGLGLRLIYFSYDVKMKEKGDIPEGYSVSREKKERFSLILESASTNQTSMYLCASSWGTASNQPQHFGDGTRLSIL.